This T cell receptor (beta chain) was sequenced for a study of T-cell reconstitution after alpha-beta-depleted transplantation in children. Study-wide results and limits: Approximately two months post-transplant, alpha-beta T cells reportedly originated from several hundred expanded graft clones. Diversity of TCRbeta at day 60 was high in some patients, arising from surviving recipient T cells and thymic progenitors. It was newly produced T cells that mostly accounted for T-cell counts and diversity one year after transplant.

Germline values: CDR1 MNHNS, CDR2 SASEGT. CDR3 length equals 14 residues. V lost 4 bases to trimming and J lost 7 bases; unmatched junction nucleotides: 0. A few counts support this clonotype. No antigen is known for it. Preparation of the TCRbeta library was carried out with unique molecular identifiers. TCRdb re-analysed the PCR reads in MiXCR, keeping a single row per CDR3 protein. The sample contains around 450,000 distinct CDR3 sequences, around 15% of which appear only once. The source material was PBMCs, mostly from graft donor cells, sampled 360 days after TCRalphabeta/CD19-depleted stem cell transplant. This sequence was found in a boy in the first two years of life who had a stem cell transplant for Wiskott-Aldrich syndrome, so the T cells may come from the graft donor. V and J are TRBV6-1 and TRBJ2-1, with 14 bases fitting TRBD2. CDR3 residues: CASSGTSGRNEQFF. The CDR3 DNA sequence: TGTGCCAGCAGTGGGACTAGCGGGAGGAATGAGCAGTTCTTC.